This entry concerns a single T cell receptor beta chain. The authors' processing: Reference gene primer amplification gave estimated nucleated cell counts. Produced via immunoSEQ multiplex PCR; TCRdb's table is partial and in-frame only. V and J calls plus clone size are reproduced from that table; the DNA served to infer D and trimming. The sample includes hundreds of thousands of clones, approximately 90% of them seen just once. These data come from a study of blood T cell repertoires in COVID-19. For the study at large: Acute-phase and convalescent COVID-19 samples originated in the United States, Italy and Spain.

Across 24 US areas, participants ranged in age from 18 to 89 years. J lost 8 bases, V lost 1 base, and 4 bases had no gene match. In germline, CDR1 is LGHNA, CDR2 YNFKEQ. This CDR3 has 14 residues. The chain carries TRBV4-2 and TRBJ2-1, with 8 positions matching TRBD2. Sequencing was performed on PBMCs or T cells enriched from blood (not recorded which). The source of this sequence is a man in his forties who had recovered from COVID-19. The CDR3 nucleotides read TGTGCCAGCAGCCAAGGTGCGGGGGGCGATGAGCAGTTCTTC. It translates to CASSQGAGGDEQFF.